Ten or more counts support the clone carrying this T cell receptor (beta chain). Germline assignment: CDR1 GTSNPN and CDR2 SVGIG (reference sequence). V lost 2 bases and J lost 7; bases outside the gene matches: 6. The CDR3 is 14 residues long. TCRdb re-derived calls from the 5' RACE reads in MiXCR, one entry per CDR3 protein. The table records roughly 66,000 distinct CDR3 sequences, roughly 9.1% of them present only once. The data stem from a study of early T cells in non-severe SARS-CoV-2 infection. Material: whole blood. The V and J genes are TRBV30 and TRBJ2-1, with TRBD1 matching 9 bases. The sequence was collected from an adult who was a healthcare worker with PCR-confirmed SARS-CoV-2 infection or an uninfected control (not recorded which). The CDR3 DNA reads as TGTGCCTGGAGTTCCGGGACAGGGATGAATGAGCAGTTCTTC. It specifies CAWSSGTGMNEQFF.